This TCR beta chain is from a study of OX40 agonist ivuxolimab in advanced cancers. The CDR3 length is 14 residues. Germline V gene lookup returns CDR1 MNHEY and CDR2 SMNVEV (reference sequence). Produced via immunoSEQ multiplex PCR; TCRdb's table is partial and in-frame only. In the table there are tens of thousands of clones, around 93% of which are singletons. Findings and limits, study-wide: The work left the antigen specificity of expanded peripheral T cells undetermined. Clonal expansion was among the lowest in partial responders at 0.1-3.0 mg/kg, especially CD8+. Among the nonresponders, some also had low normalized T-cell clonal expansion.

To note about this clone: Antigen: not known. Relative to the germline gene, one junction end is altered; a read error may explain this.

Baseline, cycle 4 day 1, and cycle 7 day 1 were the blood sampling points. The input for sequencing was CD4+ or CD8+ T cells sorted from blood, taken in a trial of the OX40 agonist ivuxolimab. This sequence joins TRBV27 and TRBJ2-7, with D perhaps matching TRBD1 (6 bases). The sequence derives from an adult with an advanced solid tumor such as melanoma, head and neck, liver or kidney cancer. The CDR3 region has the DNA TGCAGTACAGGGATAGCTAAAGGATCCTACGAGCAGTACTTC. This encodes CSTGIAKGSYEQYF.